The 13 T cell receptor beta chains presented below share a single source sample, sequenced in a study of identical twins. TCRdb analysed the 5' RACE reads with MiXCR anew, one entry per CDR3 protein. The repertoire holds roughly 690,000 distinct CDR3 sequences, with approximately 6.1% as singletons. Sequences were obtained from naive T cells sorted from blood. Receptors originate from a man between 18 and 29 years old in good health.

At least ten counts were recorded for this clonotype. The V and J genes are TRBV5-1 and TRBJ2-5; weak D call: TRBD2 (6 bases). Germline loops: CDR1 SGHRS, CDR2 YFSETQ. Trimming cost V 4 bases and J 8 bases, with 18 bases left between them. The length of the CDR3 is 14 residues. The CDR3 DNA reads as TGCGCCAGCAGCCTGTCCAGGTTCGGGGGAACCCAGTACTTC. Protein: CASSLSRFGGTQYF.

The sample holds many counts of this clonotype. This CDR3 is CATLGQGKETQYF. CDR3 bases: TGTGCCACTCTCGGACAGGGGAAGGAGACCCAGTACTTC. The rearrangement uses TRBV2 and TRBJ2-5, with TRBD1 matching 9 bases. Germline CDR1 reads SNHLY; CDR2 reads FYNNEI. The CDR3 consists of 13 residues. V dropped 10 bases and J dropped 5; count of bases not matched to a gene: 8.

This clonotype was seen ten or more times. The chain combines TRBV12-3 or TRBV12-4 with TRBJ2-2, with a weak D call TRBD1 (6 bases). This CDR3 has 14 amino acids. The germline V and J ends were trimmed by 7 bases and 5 bases, with 14 bases remaining between them. CDR3 residues: CASNQQGRTGELFF. DNA of the CDR3: TGTGCCAGCAACCAACAGGGCCGGACCGGGGAGCTGTTTTTT.

This clonotype was recorded at least ten times. The genes are TRBV11-2 and TRBJ2-6; 7 nucleotides match TRBD1. The CDR3 runs 19 residues. J lost 2 bases, V lost 1 base, and 11 bases had no gene match. Per germline, CDR1 SGHAT and CDR2 FQNNGV. CDR3 residues: CASSLGEPGQFPGANVLTF. The CDR3 bases are TGTGCCAGCAGCTTAGGTGAACCGGGACAGTTTCCTGGGGCCAACGTCCTGACTTTC.

The V call is TRBV7-9, the J call TRBJ2-1; either TRBD1 or TRBD2 may fit D (6 bases each). The ends were cut back, 9 bases at V and 5 bases at J, with 17 bases in the middle. The germline CDR1 and CDR2 sequences are SEHNR and FQNEAQ (reference sequence). This CDR3 is 14 amino acids long. The CDR3 bases are TGTGCCAGTCTGGGGGGCAGCTTGAACAATGAGCAGTTCTTC. Its translation is CASLGGSLNNEQFF.

This clonotype was detected ten times or more. The chain uses TRBV6-1 and TRBJ2-7; unclear D gene. The CDR3 spans 14 residues. V was cut by 4 bases and J by 3 bases, with 13 bases left in between. The germline gives CDR1 MNHNS, CDR2 SASEGT. CDR3 amino acids: CASSADIRNYEQYV. The CDR3 DNA is TGTGCCAGCAGTGCAGACATCCGCAACTACGAGCAGTACGTC.

This clonotype was seen ten or more times. CDR3 in amino acids: CASSLGTSGMFF. CDR3 sequence (DNA): TGTGCCAGCAGTTTGGGGACTAGCGGGATGTTCTTC. This chain joins TRBV12-3 or TRBV12-4 and TRBJ2-1, with 13 nucleotides matching TRBD2. The CDR3 is 12 amino acids. V dropped 3 bases and J dropped 15; count of bases not matched to a gene: 2.

This sequence joins TRBV7-2 and TRBJ2-1; no clear D. CDR1 and CDR2 from the germline V gene are SGHTA and FQGNSA. Trimming shortened V by 3 bases and J by 8 bases, and 20 bases separated the two germline ends. The length of the CDR3 is 16 residues. This CDR3 is CASSFPGWPSRDEQFF. The DNA for the CDR3 is TGTGCCAGCAGCTTCCCCGGCTGGCCGTCTAGGGATGAGCAGTTCTTC.

This clonotype was observed a few times. The CDR3 loop is CATSDRTVTNYNEQFF. The CDR3 DNA is TGTGCCACCAGTGACCGGACTGTTACGAACTACAATGAGCAGTTCTTC. The genes are TRBV24-1 and TRBJ2-1, with D maybe TRBD2 (5 bases). Trimming cost V 4 bases and J 3 bases, with 15 bases left between them. This CDR3 is built from 16 residues. Per the germline V gene, CDR1 is KGHDR and CDR2 is SFDVKD.

This clonotype was counted at least ten times. V gene TRBV29-1 combines with J gene TRBJ2-1; D call uncertain. The germline V gene has CDR1 SQVTM and CDR2 ANQGSEA. Trimming shortened V by 2 bases and J by 2 bases, and 4 bases separated the two germline ends. There are 12 residues in the CDR3. This CDR3 is CSVEQAYNEQFF. CDR3 DNA: TGCAGCGTTGAACAAGCCTACAATGAGCAGTTCTTC.

This chain connects TRBV7-6 to TRBJ2-5; 10 bases are shared with TRBD2. This CDR3 has 19 amino acids. Unmatched junction bases numbered 16, after V lost 4 bases and J lost 2 bases. Germline CDR1 SGHVS, CDR2 FNYEAQ. CDR3 sequence reads: CASSSPNFGLAELQETQYF. The CDR3 DNA reads as TGTGCCAGCAGCTCCCCCAATTTCGGACTAGCGGAGCTTCAAGAGACCCAGTACTTC.

This clonotype was seen repeatedly, ten times or more. The gene calls are TRBV27 and TRBJ2-1; possibly TRBD2 for D (6 bases). There are 12 residues in the CDR3. The germline V gene encodes CDR1 MNHEY and CDR2 SMNVEV (reference sequence). V dropped 7 bases and J dropped 14 bases, with 18 bases sitting between them. The CDR3 spells CASNSGSGSEFF. The CDR3 DNA is TGTGCCAGCAATTCAGGAAGCGGGTCAGAGTTCTTC.

This clonotype was observed a handful of times. This CDR3 is CASSGTSAGDTQYF. The CDR3 DNA sequence: TGTGCCAGCAGTGGGACATCGGCGGGAGATACGCAGTATTTT. The genes are TRBV2 and TRBJ2-3; TRBD1 or TRBD2 may be the D gene (5 bases each). The CDR3 runs 14 residues. V gave up 4 bases and J gave up 5 bases, with 13 bases separating them. The V gene's germline CDR1 is SNHLY and CDR2 FYNNEI.